The 20 T cell receptor beta chains below were found in one sample sequenced in a study of blood T cell dynamics during melanoma immunotherapy. Described time point: pre-treatment baseline. Assay: immunoSEQ multiplex PCR; the TCRdb copy retains only in-frame clones and omits some. The data contain under 15,000 clones, around 83% of them singletons. Source: blood, taken from a patient treated with checkpoint blockade. Source of these receptors: a human donor with melanoma.

This clone was observed once. This chain links TRBV4-2 with TRBJ2-1; the match to TRBD2 covers 7 bases. Germline assignment: CDR1 LGHNA and CDR2 YNFKEQ. J lost 4 bases, V lost 7 bases, and 4 bases had no gene match. The CDR3 sequence is 13 residues long. The CDR3 nucleotides read TGTGCCAGCACAGCGGGAAGATACAATGAGCAGTTCTTC. Translating it yields CASTAGRYNEQFF.

The genes are TRBV4-1 and TRBJ1-3, with 7 nucleotides matching TRBD1. After removal of 5 bases from V and 0 bases from J, the junction contained 4 bases not matched to a gene. Germline V gene data show CDR1 as MGHRA and CDR2 as YSYEKL. This CDR3 has 15 amino acids. CDR3 sequence: CASSFGTDSGNTIYF. CDR3 in DNA: TGCGCCAGCAGCTTTGGGACAGACTCTGGAAACACCATATATTTT.

This chain connects TRBV18 to TRBJ1-4, with 11 bases aligning to TRBD1. This CDR3 is built from 15 residues. With 1 base clipped from V and 8 bases from J, the junction kept 3 bases outside the gene matches. The V gene's germline CDR1 is KGHSH and CDR2 LQKENI. CDR3 protein: CASSPRTGGQEKLFF. CDR3 nucleotides: TGTGCCAGCTCACCACGGACAGGGGGCCAGGAAAAACTGTTTTTT.

The J gene is TRBJ2-1, the V gene TRBV4-1, with 15 bases aligning to TRBD2. This CDR3 spans 18 amino acids. The ends lost 3 bases at V and 0 bases at J; junction bases unmatched: 3. CDR1 and CDR2 from the germline V gene are MGHRA and YSYEKL. The CDR3 reads CASSQGLAGGSSYNEQFF. For the CDR3, the DNA is TGCGCCAGCAGCCAGGGACTAGCGGGGGGAAGCTCCTACAATGAGCAGTTCTTC.

The V gene is TRBV29-1, the J gene TRBJ2-1; 13 bases agree with TRBD2. CDR1 SQVTM and CDR2 ANQGSEA come from the germline V gene. The V gene end was trimmed by 7 bases and the J gene end by 6 bases; junction bases not matched to a gene: 6. This CDR3 is built from 14 residues. Here the CDR3 DNA reads TGCAGCGGGTGGACTAGCGGGAGAGTCAATGAGCAGTTCTTC. Protein sequence: CSGWTSGRVNEQFF.

The table lists this clone with a few counts. The genes are TRBV7-9 and TRBJ2-4; weak D call: TRBD1 (6 bases). V was clipped by 3 bases and J by 3 bases, with 12 bases between them. Germline assignment: CDR1 SEHNR and CDR2 FQNEAQ (reference sequence). This CDR3 has 15 residues. The CDR3 loop reads CASSFRGGGKNIQYF. The CDR3 region has the DNA TGTGCCAGCAGCTTCAGGGGTGGAGGCAAAAACATTCAGTACTTC.

J is TRBJ1-1 and V is TRBV7-9; weak D call: TRBD1 (5 bases). The V end lost 8 bases, the J end lost 0 bases, and 10 bases lay between the germline ends. This CDR3 comprises 13 residues. Germline CDR1 reads SEHNR; CDR2 reads FQNEAQ (reference sequence). The CDR3 coding sequence is TGTGCCAGCGGTCGGGGCCTGAACACTGAAGCTTTCTTT. Protein: CASGRGLNTEAFF. The whole variable domain, remainder taken from reference TRBV7-9 and TRBJ1-1, is DTGVSQNPRHKITKRGQNVTFRCDPISEHNRLYWYRQTLGQGPEFLTYFQNEAQLEKSRLLSDRFSAERPKGSFSTLEIQRTEQGDSAMYLCASGRGLNTEAFFGQGTRLTVV.

V and J are TRBV6-1 and TRBJ2-7, with TRBD1 matching over 7 bases. Trimming took 5 bases from V and 0 from J; bases not matched to a gene: 10. Germline lookup yields CDR1 MNHNS and CDR2 SASEGT. The CDR3 extends over 16 amino acids. Written as DNA, the CDR3 is TGTGCCAGCAGTAAAGATAACAGGGGCTACTCCTACGAGCAGTACTTC. Translating it yields CASSKDNRGYSYEQYF.

The chain links TRBV9 to TRBJ2-1; no clear D gene. There are 12 residues in the CDR3. V was shortened by 3 bases and J by 8 bases, with 9 bases between the two germline ends. Germline CDR1 reads SGDLS; CDR2 reads YYNGEE. The CDR3 DNA reads TGTGCCAGCAGCGAATCTAGTCATGAGCAGTTCTTC. It is translated as CASSESSHEQFF. Full variable domain (remainder filled in from reference TRBV9 and TRBJ2-1): DSGVTQTPKHLITATGQRVTLRCSPRSGDLSVYWYQQSLDQGLQFLIQYYNGEERAKGNILERFSAQQFPDLHSELNLSSLELGDSALYFCASSESSHEQFFGPGTRLTVL.

The genes are TRBV5-5 and TRBJ2-5, with D uncertain. The V end lost 4 bases, the J end lost 4 bases, and 14 bases lay between the germline ends. This CDR3 contains 14 residues. Germline values: CDR1 SGHKS, CDR2 YYEKEE (reference sequence). The CDR3 DNA reads as TGTGCCAGCAGCGGTTCTGGGTCCGGAGAGACCCAGTACTTC. This gives the protein CASSGSGSGETQYF.

The chain combines TRBV4-2 with TRBJ2-7; possibly TRBD2 for D (5 bases). The V gene lost 1 base and the J gene lost 6 bases, with 10 bases spanning the gap. From germline, CDR1 is LGHNA and CDR2 YNFKEQ. This CDR3 contains 13 residues. The CDR3 is CASSQVQAVEQYF. Written as DNA, the CDR3 is TGTGCCAGCAGCCAAGTCCAAGCGGTCGAGCAGTACTTC.

The chain couples TRBV30 to TRBJ2-3; D is perhaps TRBD1 or TRBD2 (5 bases each). Trimming left V 3 bases short and J 5 bases short, with 15 bases between. Germline-derived CDR1 and CDR2 are GTSNPN and SVGIG (reference sequence). The CDR3 length is 14 residues. The CDR3 region has the DNA TGTGCCTGGAGAATCCGAGGGGCTGGAGATACGCAGTATTTT. Protein product: CAWRIRGAGDTQYF.

The chain combines TRBV6-1 with TRBJ2-6; no clear D gene. The CDR3 is 13 residues long. Trimming left V 7 bases short and J 1 base short, with 5 bases between. CDR1 is MNHNS, CDR2 SASEGT, per germline. In nucleotides, the CDR3 is TGTGCCAGCAAGGGATCTGGGGCCAACGTCCTGACTTTC. Its protein product is CASKGSGANVLTF.

J is TRBJ1-1 and V is TRBV28; D remains ambiguous. Germline assignment: CDR1 MDHEN and CDR2 SYDVKM. V lost 3 bases and J lost 7, with 12 bases in between. The CDR3 runs to 13 residues. The CDR3 coding sequence is TGTGCCAGCAGTTTGGTCCCCTGGGGTGAAGCTTTCTTT. Its translation is CASSLVPWGEAFF.

This clone has only a few counts. DNA for the CDR3: TGTGCCAGCAGTGACGGATATAGCAATCAGCCCCAGCATTTT. Its translation: CASSDGYSNQPQHF. This chain links TRBV6-1 with TRBJ1-5, with D unclear. The V end was cut by 3 bases, the J end by 0 bases, with 6 bases between. This CDR3 has 14 residues. Germline V gene sequence: CDR1 MNHNS, CDR2 SASEGT.

The V gene is TRBV14, the J gene TRBJ2-1; D call uncertain. CDR1 is SGHDN and CDR2 is FVKESK in the germline V gene. This CDR3 comprises 13 residues. With 1 base removed from V and 9 bases from J, the gap between germline ends came to 10 bases. The CDR3 reads CASSQVASTEQFF. CDR3 DNA: TGTGCCAGCAGCCAAGTGGCGAGCACTGAGCAGTTCTTC.

CDR3 loop: CASSHLTGGQETQYF. The CDR3 DNA reads TGTGCCAGCAGCCACTTGACAGGGGGTCAAGAGACCCAGTACTTC. The V gene is TRBV14, the J gene TRBJ2-5; 9 nucleotides align to TRBD1. CDR1 SGHDN and CDR2 FVKESK come from the germline V gene. The CDR3 length is 15 residues. Trimming removed 3 bases from V and 2 bases from J; junction bases left unmatched: 4.

This rearrangement joins TRBV5-1 to TRBJ2-7, with D perhaps matching TRBD1 (5 bases). The CDR3 is 16 residues long. Between the trimmed V and J ends, which lost 0 bases and 0 bases, there was a span of 13 bases. CDR1 is SGHRS and CDR2 is YFSETQ in the germline V gene. CDR3: CASSLVVRASSYEQYF. The CDR3 nucleotides read TGCGCCAGCAGCTTGGTGGTCAGGGCAAGCTCCTACGAGCAGTACTTC.

This clone was found a few times. This rearrangement joins TRBV21-1 to TRBJ1-2; the DNA was not used to check the table's D call, TRBD1. TRBV21-1 has pseudogene status. The CDR3 has 12 residues. The CDR3 sequence is CASIGAGYGYTF. For the CDR3, the DNA is TGTGCCAGCATAGGGGCAGGATATGGCTACACCTTC.

This chain uses TRBV7-9 with TRBJ2-5; the D call may be TRBD1 or TRBD2 (5 bases each). Trimming cost V 5 bases and J 1 base, with 11 bases left between them. Per the germline V gene, CDR1 is SEHNR and CDR2 is FQNEAQ (reference sequence). The CDR3 loop spans 14 amino acids. CDR3 in DNA: TGTGCCAGCAGCAGGAGTGGGACCCAAGAGACCCAGTACTTC. This encodes CASSRSGTQETQYF.